The 29 T cell receptor beta chains listed next were all sequenced from one sample in a study of human T cells and chemical hapten exposure (dated by TCRdb to the early 2020s). The meaning of the sample's time point label: patch test 1, 2 weeks after DPC sensitization. The sample's treatment or condition label, in plain terms: therapeutic diphenylcyclopropenone sensitization with weekly scalp DPC. The library was prepared using RACE. The sequencer listed for this sample is NextSeq 500. TCRdb passed the public sequencing reads through fastp at Q25 and MiXCR, retaining productive beta sequences. Every distinct CDR3 protein forms one entry, paired with its most common genes and DNA. This sample is represented by 75,000 to 95,000 distinct CDR3 sequences; approximately 12% of them were singletons. Of the sample, 3.5% is held by the ten largest clones. The sequences come from whole blood, collected in connection with sensitization to the hapten diphenylcyclopropenone (DPC). Source of these receptors: a woman aged 60-75 years with alopecia areata. Some clones in this sample may be carry-over from other donors' samples.

This clonotype showed up many times. J is TRBJ2-7 and V is TRBV5-1; 7 bases line up with TRBD2. The CDR3 covers 18 residues. Per germline, CDR1 SGHRS and CDR2 YFSETQ. Unmatched junction bases numbered 15, after V lost 3 bases and J lost 0 bases. The CDR3 DNA is TGCGCCAGCAGCTCCCCGGGGGGATCAGGCCAGATCTCCTACGAGCAGTACTTC. Amino acids: CASSSPGGSGQISYEQYF.

This clonotype appeared a few times. V is TRBV2 and J is TRBJ2-3; D unclear. Per germline, CDR1 SNHLY and CDR2 FYNNEI. Trimming left V 8 bases short and J 2 bases short, with 5 bases between. This CDR3 has 11 amino acids. CDR3 bases: TGTGCCAGCGTATCCACAGATACGCAGTATTTT. Amino acids: CASVSTDTQYF.

This clonotype came up a few times. The chain couples TRBV7-2 to TRBJ2-7, with D uncertain. Germline CDR1 and CDR2: SGHTA and FQGNSA. Trimming shortened V by 3 bases and J by 2 bases, and 5 bases separated the two germline ends. The CDR3 totals 12 residues. Here the CDR3 reads CASSLDAYEQYF. The CDR3 nucleotides read TGTGCCAGCAGCTTGGATGCCTACGAGCAGTACTTC.

This clonotype was observed a few times. In DNA form, the CDR3 reads TGTGCCAGCAGTCCGGGGGACTATGGCTACACCTTC. Translation: CASSPGDYGYTF. The chain carries TRBV12-3 or TRBV12-4 and TRBJ1-2, with D perhaps TRBD1 (5 bases). The CDR3 has 12 amino acids. The germline V and J ends were trimmed by 5 bases and 3 bases, with 7 bases remaining between them.

Comments on this clonotype: Mismatch with germline at one junction end may stem from a read error. V is TRBV18 and J is TRBJ1-5, with 8 bases identical to TRBD1. Germline V gene sequence: CDR1 KGHSH, CDR2 LQKENI. The length of the CDR3 is 14 residues. This chain's CDR3 is CASTPTGGNQPQHF. DNA for the CDR3: TGTGCCAGCACACCGACAGGGGGCAATCAGCCCCAGCATTTT.

This clonotype showed up many times. This chain uses TRBV12-3 or TRBV12-4 with TRBJ2-7; 11 nucleotides line up with TRBD2. The V gene end was trimmed by 3 bases and the J gene end by 3 bases; junction bases not matched to a gene: 1. The CDR3 covers 14 residues. The CDR3 sequence: CASSFTSGGYEQYF. In DNA form, the CDR3 reads TGTGCCAGCAGTTTTACTAGCGGGGGCTACGAGCAGTACTTC.

The chain links TRBV7-2 to TRBJ2-7; 7 nucleotides agree with TRBD1. The junction had 4 bases not matched to a gene; V was cut back by 3 bases and J by 2 bases. Germline V CDR1 and CDR2: SGHTA, FQGNSA. The CDR3 length is 14 residues. CDR3 bases: TGTGCCAGCAGCTTTTCGACAGGGCCCTACGAGCAGTACTTC. This encodes CASSFSTGPYEQYF.

This clonotype occurred many times. This chain links TRBV12-3 or TRBV12-4 with TRBJ2-7, with TRBD2 matching over 14 bases. The V and J ends lost 7 bases and 7 bases, in that order; junction bases with no gene match: 12. CDR3 length equals 16 residues. CDR3 bases: TGTGCCAGCACCGAAATGGGACTAGCGGGGGTTGGTGAGCAGTACTTC. Its translation is CASTEMGLAGVGEQYF.

V is TRBV20-1 and J is TRBJ2-3; 14 bases are shared with TRBD2. Germline V gene data show CDR1 as DFQATT and CDR2 as SNEGSKA (reference sequence). There are 14 residues in the CDR3. V shed 6 bases and J 8 bases; nucleotides not matched to a gene: 7. The DNA for the CDR3 is TGCAGTGCGACGACTAGCGGGGGGGCCTCTACGCAGTATTTT. This codes for CSATTSGGASTQYF.

J is TRBJ1-1 and V is TRBV9; 7 bases are shared with TRBD1. V dropped 4 bases and J dropped 5; count of bases not matched to a gene: 8. The CDR3 has 14 residues. Germline loops: CDR1 SGDLS, CDR2 YYNGEE. This chain's CDR3 is CASSPGGEGTEAFF. The CDR3, as DNA: TGTGCCAGCAGCCCAGGGGGAGAGGGTACTGAAGCTTTCTTT.

This clonotype came up a few times. The chain has TRBV12-3 or TRBV12-4 and TRBJ2-5; D remains ambiguous. V gave up 7 bases and J gave up 5 bases, with 14 bases separating them. This CDR3 has 13 amino acids. CDR3 amino acids: CASTRTQSETQYF. CDR3 DNA sequence: TGTGCCAGCACCCGAACCCAGTCGGAGACCCAGTACTTC.

Ten or more counts support this clonotype. J is TRBJ2-7 and V is TRBV2; D is unclear. V lost 7 bases and J 4 bases, leaving 14 bases between the germline ends. The CDR3 is made up of 13 amino acids. Germline V lookup: CDR1 SNHLY, CDR2 FYNNEI. Here the CDR3 reads CASTRGPAYEQYF. As DNA, the CDR3 is TGTGCCAGCACTCGAGGTCCAGCGTACGAGCAGTACTTC. Looking up the rest from reference TRBV2 and TRBJ2-7 gives the full variable domain: EPEVTQTPSHQVTQMGQEVILRCVPISNHLYFYWYRQILGQKVEFLVSFYNNEISEKSEIFDDQFSVERPDGSNFTLKIRSTKLEDSAMYFCASTRGPAYEQYFGPGTRLTVT.

V usage is TRBV12-5 and J usage is TRBJ2-2; D uncertain. The germline V gene encodes CDR1 LGHNT and CDR2 FRNRAP. V was shortened by 2 bases and J by 0 bases, with 10 bases between the two germline ends. The CDR3 extends over 16 amino acids. The CDR3 DNA reads as TGTGCTAGTGGTTTGCGTTTCACCGCGAACACCGGGGAGCTGTTTTTT. This translates into CASGLRFTANTGELFF.

The chain links TRBV11-2 to TRBJ2-3, with 7 bases matching TRBD2. CDR1 SGHAT and CDR2 FQNNGV come from the germline V gene. J gave up 1 base and V 1 base, and 5 bases lay outside the gene matches. This CDR3 contains 16 residues. The CDR3 sequence: CASSLVLARGTDTQYF. The CDR3 DNA reads as TGTGCCAGCAGCTTAGTACTAGCGAGAGGCACAGATACGCAGTATTTT.

This clonotype occurred many times. The rearrangement links TRBV20-1 to TRBJ2-7; D is undetermined. The CDR3 runs 13 residues. V lost 6 bases and J lost 3, with 15 bases in between. Germline CDR1 DFQATT, CDR2 SNEGSKA (reference sequence). The CDR3 nucleotides read TGCAGTGCCACAGCACTACTTTACTACGAGCAGTACTTC. Protein: CSATALLYYEQYF.

This clonotype has just a few counts. The chain carries TRBV20-1 and TRBJ2-5, with 10 bases fitting TRBD2. The germline gives CDR1 DFQATT, CDR2 SNEGSKA (reference sequence). The junction had 4 bases not matched to a gene; V was cut back by 1 base and J by 5 bases. CDR3 size: 14 residues. As DNA, the CDR3 is TGCAGTGCTAGAGTAGCGGGGGGCACGGAGACCCAGTACTTC. Translated, it gives CSARVAGGTETQYF.

The V gene is TRBV20-1, the J gene TRBJ2-3; 10 bases are a match to TRBD2. The CDR3 consists of 16 residues. CDR1 DFQATT and CDR2 SNEGSKA come from the germline V gene (reference sequence). After removal of 4 bases from V and 5 bases from J, the junction contained 12 bases not matched to a gene. In DNA form, the CDR3 reads TGCAGTGCTACGTCGCCCGGGACTAGCGTAAGAGATACGCAGTATTTT. The encoded protein is CSATSPGTSVRDTQYF.

As concerns this clonotype: A much larger clone is a single base away; this may be a read error. The rearrangement links TRBV4-1 to TRBJ2-7; a weak D match, TRBD2 (5 bases). In germline, CDR1 is MGHRA, CDR2 YSYEKL. The CDR3 is 14 residues long. The CDR3 nucleotides are TGCGCCAGCAGCCAAGTTATTAGCGTCTACGAGCGGTACTTC. This encodes CASSQVISVYERYF.

This chain joins TRBV29-1 and TRBJ2-7; TRBD1 or TRBD2 may be the D gene (5 bases each). CDR1 and CDR2 from the germline V gene are SQVTM and ANQGSEA. V was pared by 4 bases and J by 3 bases, with 13 bases between. This CDR3 is built from 13 residues. The DNA of the CDR3 is TGCAGCGTTGGGCAGGGAGTCATCTACGAGCAGTACTTC. Translation gives CSVGQGVIYEQYF.

In its sample, this clonotype was seen many times. V usage is TRBV3-1 and J usage is TRBJ1-1; D unclear. CDR1 and CDR2 from the germline V gene are LGHDT and YNNKEL (reference sequence). This CDR3 is built from 12 residues. Trimming stripped 1 base from V and 2 bases from J, with 2 bases between. CDR3 sequence: CASSQVNTEAFF. CDR3 DNA sequence: TGTGCCAGCAGCCAAGTCAACACTGAAGCTTTCTTT. Together with reference TRBV3-1 and TRBJ1-1, the CDR3 gives the full variable domain: DTAVSQTPKYLVTQMGNDKSIKCEQNLGHDTMYWYKQDSKKFLKIMFSYNNKELIINETVPNRFSPKSPDKAHLNLHINSLELGDSAVYFCASSQVNTEAFFGQGTRLTVV.

The chain combines TRBV29-1 with TRBJ2-7; D is possibly TRBD1 (6 bases). Trimming shortened V by 4 bases and J by 2 bases, and 6 bases separated the two germline ends. CDR3 length: 11 residues. The germline CDR1 and CDR2 sequences are SQVTM and ANQGSEA. In DNA form, the CDR3 reads TGCAGCGTTGGACAGGCCTACGAGCAGTACTTC. Translated, it gives CSVGQAYEQYF.

This clonotype was detected ten times or more. V and J are TRBV6-4 and TRBJ2-1; 11 positions agree with TRBD1. Germline V lookup: CDR1 MRHNA, CDR2 SNTAGT. With V trimmed by 6 bases and J by 6 bases, 1 base remained unmatched. CDR3 length: 13 residues. The CDR3 sequence: CASSGTGGNEQFF. The CDR3 DNA follows: TGTGCCAGCAGCGGGACAGGGGGCAATGAGCAGTTCTTC.

This clonotype came up many times. The chain couples TRBV7-2 to TRBJ2-2; D is possibly TRBD2 (6 bases). Per the germline V gene, CDR1 is SGHTA and CDR2 is FQGNSA. V was shortened by 4 bases and J by 3 bases, with 21 bases between the two germline ends. CDR3 length: 18 amino acids. The CDR3 DNA sequence: TGTGCCAGCAGCTCGGGACCGACATGGCGGGGATACACCGGGGAGCTGTTTTTT. It yields the protein CASSSGPTWRGYTGELFF.

This clonotype was detected ten times or more. The chain has TRBV6-6 and TRBJ2-3; 14 bases align to TRBD2. Trimming took 10 bases from V and 4 from J; bases not matched to a gene: 4. Germline V gene data show CDR1 as MNHNY and CDR2 as SVGAGI (reference sequence). The CDR3 is 14 residues long. The CDR3 DNA reads as TGTGCCACCGGGGGACTAGCGGGAGCAGATACGCAGTATTTT. This gives the protein CATGGLAGADTQYF.

This clonotype was counted ten times or more. The V call is TRBV16, the J call TRBJ2-7; D remains unclear. Trimming removed 5 bases from V and 2 bases from J, with 10 bases in between. The CDR3 runs 13 residues. Germline CDR1 is KGHSY and CDR2 is FQNENV. The CDR3 nucleotides read TGTGCCAGCAGCGACCGGACCACCTACGAGCAGTACTTC. This codes for CASSDRTTYEQYF.

This rearrangement joins TRBV5-6 to TRBJ2-7; no reliable D call. The germline CDR1 and CDR2 sequences are SGHDT and YYEEEE. This CDR3 is built from 13 residues. V lost 4 bases and J 2 bases, leaving 10 bases between the germline ends. CDR3 DNA: TGTGCCAGCAGCCCCGGATTAACCTACGAGCAGTACTTC. Translated: CASSPGLTYEQYF.

The chain couples TRBV9 to TRBJ2-1; possible D gene TRBD1, 6 bases. This CDR3 has 15 amino acids. Trimming removed 4 bases from V and 2 bases from J, with 13 bases in between. The germline gives CDR1 SGDLS, CDR2 YYNGEE. CDR3 nucleotides: TGTGCCAGCAGCTATATTCAGGGGCCCTACAATGAGCAGTTCTTC. It codes for CASSYIQGPYNEQFF.

This clonotype came up many times. This rearrangement joins TRBV20-1 to TRBJ1-1, with unresolved D. This CDR3 region has 13 residues. From germline, CDR1 is DFQATT and CDR2 SNEGSKA (reference sequence). The ends were cut back, 1 base at V and 0 bases at J, with 6 bases in the middle. The CDR3 DNA is TGCAGTGCTAGAGGGGTCATGAACACTGAAGCTTTCTTT. Translating it yields CSARGVMNTEAFF.

This clonotype has a handful of counts. The chain carries TRBV5-6 and TRBJ1-2, with D hard to call. Germline V lookup: CDR1 SGHDT, CDR2 YYEEEE. The CDR3 is 14 amino acids. V gave up 7 bases and J gave up 0 bases, with 13 bases separating them. CDR3 residues: CASLRTMSNYGYTF. The CDR3 nucleotides are TGTGCCAGCCTCAGAACGATGTCTAACTATGGCTACACCTTC.